These 17 T cell receptor beta chains were sequenced from one sample in a study of blood T cells in healthy people across ages. A second PCR of 7 to 11 cycles used a sample-barcoded 5' primer and a J-beta primer mix. Each CDR3 protein is one row after TCRdb ran MiXCR on the 5' RACE reads. The table lists about 1.7 million distinct CDR3 sequences, over 25% of them singletons. The sequenced sample was blood. The receptors originated from a woman younger than 45 in good health.

This clonotype was counted many times. The chain has TRBV4-1 and TRBJ1-5, with D possibly TRBD1 on 5 matching bases. The ends were cut back, 1 base at V and 2 bases at J, with 12 bases in the middle. The CDR3 is 16 amino acids. Germline CDR1 and CDR2: MGHRA and YSYEKL. In DNA form, the CDR3 reads TGCGCCAGCAGCCAAGTAAGGGGTTGGGGCAATCAGCCCCAGCATTTT. Translating gives CASSQVRGWGNQPQHF.

The chain links TRBV4-1 to TRBJ1-1; no clear D. The CDR3 has 15 amino acids. The germline V gene encodes CDR1 MGHRA and CDR2 YSYEKL. V lost 4 bases and J lost 4, with 16 bases in between. CDR3 DNA: TGCGCCAGCAGCCTAATAGGACTCCTGAGCACTGAAGCTTTCTTT. Translation gives CASSLIGLLSTEAFF.

The V call is TRBV11-2, the J call TRBJ2-1; D uncertain. V was trimmed by 4 bases and J by 0 bases, leaving 10 bases between them. Germline V lookup: CDR1 SGHAT, CDR2 FQNNGV. The length of the CDR3 is 15 residues. CDR3 protein: CASSSWAGSYNEQFF. The CDR3 region has the DNA TGTGCCAGCAGCTCTTGGGCAGGCTCCTACAATGAGCAGTTCTTC.

V and J are TRBV12-3 or TRBV12-4 and TRBJ1-4; TRBD1 is a possible D gene (6 bases). The germline V and J ends were trimmed by 3 bases and 7 bases, with 12 bases remaining between them. CDR3 length: 14 amino acids. The CDR3 DNA reads as TGTGCCAGCAGTTTTGGGACACAGTCTGAAAAACTGTTTTTT. As protein: CASSFGTQSEKLFF.

The sample holds a few counts of this clonotype. The CDR3 loop is CASSQTSGRSYEQYF. The DNA for the CDR3 is TGTGCCAGCAGCCAGACTAGCGGGAGGAGCTACGAGCAGTACTTC. The V gene is TRBV7-9, the J gene TRBJ2-7, with 13 positions matching TRBD2. From germline, CDR1 is SEHNR and CDR2 FQNEAQ (reference sequence). V trimming: 5 bases; J trimming: 3 bases; junction bases outside the gene matches: 4. The CDR3 loop spans 15 amino acids. Full variable domain (rest looked up from reference TRBV7-9 and TRBJ2-7): DTGVSQNPRHKITKRGQNVTFRCDPISEHNRLYWYRQTLGQGPEFLTYFQNEAQLEKSRLLSDRFSAERPKGSFSTLEIQRTEQGDSAMYLCASSQTSGRSYEQYFGPGTRLTVT.

This clonotype was counted only a few times. Written as DNA, the CDR3 is TGTGCCAGCAGTGTGGGACAGGGGGCGAATCAGCCCCAGCATTTT. Translated: CASSVGQGANQPQHF. The chain uses TRBV27 and TRBJ1-5, with TRBD1 identical over 12 bases. After removal of 5 bases from V and 4 bases from J, the junction contained 3 bases not matched to a gene. CDR3 size: 15 residues. Germline V gene data show CDR1 as MNHEY and CDR2 as SMNVEV (reference sequence).

This clonotype was seen more than once but under ten times. V usage is TRBV20-1 and J usage is TRBJ2-5; D possibly corresponds to TRBD2 (7 bases). Trimming stripped 5 bases from V and 5 bases from J, with 15 bases between. Germline CDR1 reads DFQATT; CDR2 reads SNEGSKA (reference sequence). The CDR3 covers 13 residues. CDR3: CSAGGGGMETQYF. Written as DNA, the CDR3 is TGCAGTGCTGGAGGGGGAGGGATGGAGACCCAGTACTTC.

This clonotype was counted at least ten times. The chain combines TRBV29-1 with TRBJ2-7; 9 nucleotides match TRBD1. The CDR3 consists of 14 residues. Germline V gene sequence: CDR1 SQVTM, CDR2 ANQGSEA. V was pared by 8 bases and J by 0 bases, with 8 bases of the junction left unmatched. The CDR3: CSFRPGQGSYEQYF. In nucleotides, the CDR3 is TGCAGCTTCCGCCCGGGACAGGGCTCCTACGAGCAGTACTTC.

The chain recombines TRBV2 with TRBJ2-3; D not resolved. There are 14 residues in the CDR3. V gave up 1 base and J gave up 4 bases, with 9 bases separating them. The V gene's germline CDR1 is SNHLY and CDR2 FYNNEI. CDR3 coding DNA: TGTGCCAGCAGTGAAGGGTCGGGCCCAGATACGCAGTATTTT. Translation: CASSEGSGPDTQYF.

This clonotype was seen a handful of times. This chain links TRBV20-1 with TRBJ2-5; 7 bases are shared with TRBD1. Germline assignment: CDR1 DFQATT and CDR2 SNEGSKA (reference sequence). V gave up 1 base and J gave up 2 bases; unmatched junction bases: 7. The CDR3 runs to 15 residues. The CDR3 nucleotides read TGCAGTGCTAGAGGGGGTAGGGGGCGACAAGAGACCCAGTACTTC. This codes for CSARGGRGRQETQYF.

On this clonotype: A read error is possible here, since a much larger clone lies one base away. The J gene is TRBJ2-4, the V gene TRBV5-1; D remains unclear. The J call may be in error: the DNA end matches TRBJ2-7 better. The CDR3 loop spans 19 amino acids. In germline, CDR1 is SGHRS, CDR2 YFSETQ. The chain's CDR3 is CASSLEPSLYARLTDEQYF. CDR3 nucleotide sequence: TGCGCCAGCAGCTTGGAACCCAGTCTATATGCCCGGTTGACCGACGAGCAGTACTTC.

This clonotype was recorded a few times. An end of the junction does not agree with germline; a read error may underlie this. This sequence joins TRBV6-2 or TRBV6-3 and TRBJ2-7; a possible D gene is TRBD1 (5 bases). The CDR3 covers 15 residues. Germline CDR1 is MNHEY and CDR2 is SVGEGT. The CDR3 reads CARSYGSRGLDEQYF. The DNA for the CDR3 is TGTGCCCGCAGTTACGGATCTAGGGGATTGGACGAGCAGTACTTC.

V and J are TRBV6-1 and TRBJ2-5; a possible D gene is TRBD2 (5 bases). Trimming took 4 bases from V and 4 from J, leaving 10 bases between them. This CDR3 has 13 amino acids. Germline CDR1 reads MNHNS; CDR2 reads SASEGT. CDR3 region: CASSGGFAETQYF. CDR3 sequence (DNA): TGTGCCAGCAGTGGAGGGTTCGCAGAGACCCAGTACTTC.

The rearrangement joins TRBV27 to TRBJ2-5, with D perhaps TRBD2 (6 bases). The V gene lost 7 bases and the J gene lost 4 bases, with 16 bases spanning the gap. The germline CDR1 and CDR2 sequences are MNHEY and SMNVEV (reference sequence). This CDR3 is built from 14 residues. The CDR3 DNA sequence: TGTGCCAGCAATAGAGGGCGGGAAGGAGAGACCCAGTACTTC. Translating gives CASNRGREGETQYF.

This clonotype has a handful of counts. CDR3 protein: CASSLAGGTDIYNEQFF. Written as DNA, the CDR3 is TGTGCCAGCAGCTTAGCAGGGGGTACGGATATCTACAATGAGCAGTTCTTC. The chain joins TRBV5-6 to TRBJ2-1; TRBD1 matches at 7 bases. Trimming took 2 bases from V and 3 from J; bases not matched to a gene: 11. The CDR3 sequence is 17 residues long. Germline V CDR1 and CDR2: SGHDT, YYEEEE.

A note on this clonotype: In this CDR3 the conserved last residue, phenylalanine or tryptophan, is missing, so a read error is likely. This chain uses TRBV11-2 with TRBJ2-5; D may match TRBD1 or TRBD2 (5 bases each). The DNA end favors TRBJ2-7, so the J call may be wrong. The CDR3 covers 15 residues. CDR1 is SGHAT, CDR2 FQNNGV, per germline. CDR3 nucleotides: TGTGCCAGCAGCTTAGTTGGGACGGAAGCCTACGAGCAGTACTGC. It encodes CASSLVGTEAYEQYC.

This clonotype has only a few counts. The rearrangement joins TRBV27 to TRBJ1-5; D is undetermined. Trimming took 8 bases from V and 0 from J, leaving 11 bases between them. Germline loops: CDR1 MNHEY, CDR2 SMNVEV (reference sequence). The CDR3 sequence is 14 residues long. The CDR3 loop is CASGRVYSNQPQHF. The CDR3 coding sequence is TGTGCCAGCGGACGTGTGTATAGCAATCAGCCCCAGCATTTT.